This T cell receptor beta chain is drawn from a study of blood T cell repertoires in COVID-19. In the study's own analysis: Reference gene primers were amplified, and this amplification served to estimate nucleated cell counts. Clones were read by immunoSEQ multiplex PCR, and TCRdb kept only the in-frame ones, dropping some. V, J and clone size were drawn from that table, and D and trimming were deduced from the DNA. The data show about 140,000 clones, about four fifths seen once. Cohorts were determined from participant-reported clinical history. Trimming took off 10 bases at V and 0 bases at J, with 19 bases between the two ends. The CDR3 contains 15 residues. Germline CDR1 and CDR2: MNHEY and SVGAGI.

This chain joins TRBV6-5 and TRBJ2-7; no reliable D call. The sequence came from a man aged 40-49 years with acute COVID-19. The sequencing input was PBMCs or T cells enriched from blood (not recorded which). CDR3 DNA sequence: TGTGCCACCTCGCCTATGGAGTTACTCTCCTACGAGCAGTACTTC. It translates to CATSPMELLSYEQYF.